The clone carrying this T cell receptor beta chain was counted many times. Its antigen is undetermined. Trimming stripped 4 bases from V and 5 bases from J, with 11 bases between. Germline assignment: CDR1 LGHDT and CDR2 YNNKEL (reference sequence). CDR3 size: 13 residues. These data originate in a study of T-cell reconstitution after alpha-beta-depleted transplantation in children. Whole-study results and caveats: Several hundred expanded graft clones reportedly gave rise to the alpha-beta T cells present about two months after transplant. Most T-cell counts and diversity one year after the transplant came from T cells that were newly produced. Some patients showed high day-60 TCRbeta diversity, which derived from surviving recipient T cells and thymic progenitors.

TCRbeta library preparation incorporated unique molecular identifiers. TCRdb re-called the PCR reads with MiXCR, one entry per CDR3 protein. Of about 470,000 distinct CDR3 sequences listed, 43% were seen once; the top ten hold 27%. This TCR came from a girl aged 2 to 9 with aplastic anemia, due to receive a stem cell transplant. Here the sequenced sample was PBMCs, taken before TCRalphabeta/CD19-depleted stem cell transplant. This chain connects TRBV3-1 to TRBJ2-5; no reliable D call. Here the CDR3 DNA reads TGTGCCAGCAGCCCGAGTAAGAGGGAGACCCAGTACTTC. Its protein is CASSPSKRETQYF.